This T cell receptor (beta chain) derives from a study of T cell responses to AZD1222 COVID-19 vaccine. Study observations and caveats: Most donors were white British and more were female, and clonal diversity was possibly underestimated. After the peak T cell response, and only then, were repertoires sampled. Dominant at 160-218 and 743-854, vaccine-associated CD4 TCRs also spanned spike.

A word on this clone: Its antigen is as yet unknown.

Second-dose timings of about 4 or about 12 weeks were pooled. Measured with immunoSEQ multiplex PCR; TCRdb has only the in-frame clones, and not every one. Among over 100,000 clones listed, 87% were seen once. V was pared by 8 bases and J by 3 bases, with 2 bases of the junction left unmatched. This CDR3 contains 14 residues. Germline lookup yields CDR1 KGHDR and CDR2 SFDVKD. The receptor's source is an adult who received the AZD1222 COVID-19 vaccine. The source was peripheral blood, collected 28 days after the second AZD1222 dose. The V gene is TRBV24-1, the J gene TRBJ2-3; 12 positions match TRBD1. CDR3: CATMGQGATDTQYF. CDR3 DNA sequence: TGTGCCACCATGGGACAGGGGGCGACAGATACGCAGTATTTT.